A single T cell receptor beta chain is shown here with its context. These data belong to a study of blood T cell repertoires in COVID-19. Study details: Donors in the United States, Italy and Spain gave samples during acute or convalescent COVID-19. PBMCs, B-cell-depleted T cells, or T cells provided the cDNA or gDNA that made up the material.

Trimming pared 0 bases from V and 12 bases from J, leaving 15 bases between. The CDR3 sequence is 14 residues long. Germline V gene lookup returns CDR1 SNHLY and CDR2 FYNNEI. In the source study's methods: By means of reference gene primer amplification, nucleated cell counts were estimated. Here immunoSEQ multiplex PCR was the method, and the copy in TCRdb shows in-frame clones only, minus some. Clone size and V and J calls were adopted from that table, with D and trimming inferred from the DNA. The data hold just over 150,000 clones, with roughly 80% observed a single time. This receptor was taken from a man between 60 and 75 years old with acute or convalescent COVID-19. The V call is TRBV2, the J call TRBJ2-1, with a tentative D call TRBD1 (5 bases). Material for sequencing was peripheral blood. The CDR3 here is CASSEASYKQGQFF. As DNA, the CDR3 is TGTGCCAGCAGTGAAGCCTCCTACAAGCAGGGGCAGTTCTTC.